A single sample gave rise to the 12 T cell receptor beta chains below, sequenced in a study of cytomegalovirus exposure and HLA in healthy donors. The PCR made use of 60 Vbeta and 13 Jbeta primers. Some clones are missing from TCRdb's copy, which holds only in-frame ones; the method was immunoSEQ multiplex PCR. The repertoire has some 130,000 clones, roughly 85% of them found once; the top ten carry around 6.3%. Material: PBMCs. These receptors came from a man aged 40-50 years in good health and CMV-seropositive.

The chain has TRBV6-1 and TRBJ2-7, with TRBD2 identical over 11 bases. Trimming at V came to 2 bases and at J to 6 bases, leaving 9 bases not matched to a gene. The CDR3 spans 16 residues. CDR1 is MNHNS, CDR2 SASEGT, per germline. The CDR3 reads CASSENIAGGPFEQYF. CDR3 coding DNA: TGTGCCAGCAGTGAAAATATAGCGGGAGGGCCGTTCGAGCAGTACTTC.

The rearrangement links TRBV27 to TRBJ2-1, with 15 bases that match TRBD2. The CDR3 consists of 16 residues. CDR1 and CDR2 from the germline V gene are MNHEY and SMNVEV (reference sequence). The V gene end was trimmed by 5 bases and the J gene end by 4 bases; junction bases not matched to a gene: 3. The CDR3 protein is CASSGLAGGRYNEQFF. CDR3 nucleotide sequence: TGTGCCAGCAGTGGACTAGCGGGAGGGCGGTACAATGAGCAGTTCTTC.

The chain uses TRBV21-1 and TRBJ1-1. TRBV21-1 is a listed pseudogene. The CDR3 has 17 amino acids. The DNA of the CDR3 is TGTGCCAGCAGCACGGCACGGGAAAGGGGGGGCAACACTGAAGCTTTCTTT. As protein: CASSTARERGGNTEAFF.

The chain employs TRBV5-1 and TRBJ2-7, with D tentatively TRBD1 (5 bases). CDR3 length equals 14 residues. The V gene lost 2 bases and the J gene lost 2 bases, with 11 bases spanning the gap. Germline V gene sequence: CDR1 SGHRS, CDR2 YFSETQ. This CDR3 reads CASSFLLGAYEQYF. In nucleotides, the CDR3 is TGCGCCAGCAGCTTCCTATTAGGGGCCTACGAGCAGTACTTC.

The chain employs TRBV7-9 and TRBJ2-7; 8 bases are a match to TRBD1. There are 12 residues in the CDR3. The germline gives CDR1 SEHNR, CDR2 FQNEAQ (reference sequence). Trimming at V came to 6 bases and at J to 6 bases, leaving 4 bases not matched to a gene. The CDR3 region is CASRRQGSEQYF. The CDR3 DNA is TGTGCCAGCAGAAGACAGGGGTCCGAGCAGTACTTC.

The chain carries TRBV14 and TRBJ2-7, with 13 bases aligning to TRBD2. The J segment lost 2 bases and the V segment lost 5 bases, leaving 6 bases of the junction unmatched. The CDR3 consists of 16 residues. Per germline, CDR1 SGHDN and CDR2 FVKESK. For the CDR3, the DNA is TGTGCCAGCAGCTTATGGACTAGCGGGGGTGCCTACGAGCAGTACTTC. The encoded protein is CASSLWTSGGAYEQYF.

The chain uses TRBV7-9 and TRBJ1-2; D unresolved. Trimming removed 1 base from V and 0 bases from J, with 12 bases in between. Germline-derived CDR1 and CDR2 are SEHNR and FQNEAQ (reference sequence). The CDR3 runs 16 residues. CDR3 protein: CASSLGAGRANYGYTF. CDR3 in DNA: TGTGCCAGCAGCTTAGGAGCGGGTAGGGCTAACTATGGCTACACCTTC.

This clone was counted a single time. The rearrangement joins TRBV9 to TRBJ1-2, with D perhaps TRBD1 (5 bases). V gave up 2 bases and J gave up 0 bases, with 14 bases separating them. Germline CDR1 SGDLS, CDR2 YYNGEE. The CDR3 consists of 16 residues. CDR3 sequence reads: CASSVGLGISNYGYTF. The CDR3 nucleotides read TGTGCCAGCAGCGTGGGGCTAGGAATATCTAACTATGGCTACACCTTC.

The CDR3 region has the DNA TGTGCCAGCAGCCCGGGACATTATTACGAGCAGTACTTC. Translated: CASSPGHYYEQYF. The chain couples TRBV6-6 to TRBJ2-7; a possible D gene is TRBD1 (6 bases). V lost 6 bases to trimming and J lost 4 bases, with 13 bases between them. CDR3 size: 13 residues. Germline loops: CDR1 MNHNY, CDR2 SVGAGI (reference sequence).

This clone was recorded once. V gene TRBV9 combines with J gene TRBJ1-4; a weak D match, TRBD1 (5 bases). The CDR3 totals 18 residues. Germline assignment: CDR1 SGDLS and CDR2 YYNGEE. V shed 0 bases and J shed 3 bases, with 18 bases lying between them. The CDR3: CASSVEPGGSGANEKLFF. The CDR3 DNA reads as TGTGCCAGCAGCGTAGAGCCCGGGGGGTCGGGTGCTAATGAAAAACTGTTTTTT.

This chain joins TRBV4-1 and TRBJ1-6, with 8 positions matching TRBD1. Germline CDR1 reads MGHRA; CDR2 reads YSYEKL. The CDR3 spans 15 residues. V trimming: 1 base; J trimming: 9 bases; junction bases outside the gene matches: 5. CDR3 nucleotide sequence: TGCGCCAGCAGCCAAGTGCACAGGGGGGGTTCACCCCTCCACTTT. Translation gives CASSQVHRGGSPLHF.

This clone was found a few times. This sequence joins TRBV28 and TRBJ2-7, with 8 bases identical to TRBD1. Germline lookup yields CDR1 MDHEN and CDR2 SYDVKM. With 3 bases clipped from V and 9 bases from J, the junction kept 4 bases outside the gene matches. The CDR3 length is 12 residues. The CDR3 reads CASSFYRGLQYF. The DNA for the CDR3 is TGTGCCAGCAGTTTTTACAGGGGGTTGCAGTACTTC.